This entry lists 11 T cell receptor beta chains sequenced from one sample in a study of blood T cell repertoires in COVID-19. The assay was immunoSEQ multiplex PCR, and TCRdb's table has in-frame clones only and misses some. The repertoire holds 110,000 or so clones, with 81% as singletons. The specimen was peripheral blood. Receptor source: a human donor in a cohort sampled during active COVID-19.

The chain employs TRBV11-2 and TRBJ2-3; D is unresolved. The CDR3 length is 14 residues. Trimming took off 2 bases at V and 6 bases at J, with 12 bases between the two ends. Germline V gene sequence: CDR1 SGHAT, CDR2 FQNNGV. The CDR3, as DNA: TGTGCCAGCAGCTTACTCGGAACCGGGGATACGCAGTATTTT. Translating it yields CASSLLGTGDTQYF.

The chain uses TRBV5-1 and TRBJ2-5, with 10 bases lining up with TRBD2. The CDR3 spans 17 residues. The V gene's germline CDR1 is SGHRS and CDR2 YFSETQ. The V gene end was trimmed by 4 bases and the J gene end by 1 base; junction bases not matched to a gene: 10. The CDR3 loop reads CASSTSTSGYFQETQYF. Here the CDR3 DNA reads TGCGCCAGCAGCACATCGACTAGCGGGTATTTCCAAGAGACCCAGTACTTC.

This rearrangement joins TRBV3-1 (or the pseudogene TRBV3-2) to TRBJ2-1; no reliable D call. V was pared by 3 bases and J by 2 bases, with 8 bases between. The CDR3 has 14 residues. Germline V CDR1 and CDR2: LGHDT, YNNKEL (reference sequence). The CDR3 DNA follows: TGTGCCAGCAGCCAGAGAGCTGCCTACAATGAGCAGTTCTTC. Translated: CASSQRAAYNEQFF.

This clone occurred a few times. The chain combines TRBV6-5 with TRBJ2-7, with D tentatively TRBD1 (6 bases). The V gene lost 11 bases and the J gene lost 2 bases, with 13 bases spanning the gap. The CDR3 has 12 residues. Germline assignment: CDR1 MNHEY and CDR2 SVGAGI. The CDR3 DNA follows: TGTGCCGTACAGGGACAAGCCTACGAGCAGTACTTC. Its protein is CAVQGQAYEQYF.

The CDR3 DNA sequence: TGCGCCAGCAGCCAGGCCGGGACTAGCGGGGGACTCGATACGCAGTATTTT. Translating gives CASSQAGTSGGLDTQYF. The chain uses TRBV4-1 and TRBJ2-3; 14 bases line up with TRBD2. This CDR3 has 17 amino acids. Germline lookup yields CDR1 MGHRA and CDR2 YSYEKL. J gave up 6 bases and V 3 bases, and 8 bases lay outside the gene matches.

V gene TRBV5-8 combines with J gene TRBJ2-1, with 11 bases lining up with TRBD2. With V trimmed by 2 bases and J by 6 bases, 7 bases remained unmatched. Germline-derived CDR1 and CDR2 are SGHTS and YDEGEE. This CDR3 region has 16 residues. This chain's CDR3 is CASSFPYLAGGNEQFF. CDR3 nucleotide sequence: TGTGCCAGCAGCTTCCCTTATCTAGCGGGAGGCAATGAGCAGTTCTTC. Drawing the rest from reference TRBV5-8 and TRBJ2-1, the complete variable domain is EAGVTQSPTHLIKTRGQQATLRCSPISGHTSVYWYQQALGLGLQFLLWYDEGEERNRGNFPPRFSGRQFPNYSSELNVNALELEDSALYLCASSFPYLAGGNEQFFGPGTRLTVL.

This rearrangement joins TRBV10-3 to TRBJ2-7, with TRBD1 matching 9 bases. From germline, CDR1 is ENHRY and CDR2 SYGVKD. The trim removed 5 bases at V and 1 base at J, leaving 6 bases unmatched. The CDR3 is 15 amino acids. DNA of the CDR3: TGTGCCATCAGTCACCGGGACAGGGATTCCTACGAGCAGTACTTC. The encoded protein is CAISHRDRDSYEQYF.

The CDR3 coding sequence is TGTGCCAGCACCAAGGGGGCGACAGGGGGTGGTGGCTACACCTTC. This sequence encodes CASTKGATGGGGYTF. The chain links TRBV6-5 to TRBJ1-2; 9 bases map to TRBD1. Germline values: CDR1 MNHEY, CDR2 SVGAGI. The CDR3 has 15 amino acids. V gave up 7 bases and J gave up 7 bases; unmatched junction bases: 13.

J is TRBJ2-7 and V is TRBV9; TRBD2 is a possible D gene (5 bases). Germline V gene data show CDR1 as SGDLS and CDR2 as YYNGEE. CDR3 size: 16 residues. V was shortened by 0 bases and J by 0 bases, with 13 bases between the two germline ends. This chain's CDR3 is CASSVDWGEPSYEQYF. CDR3 DNA: TGTGCCAGCAGCGTAGATTGGGGAGAACCCTCCTACGAGCAGTACTTC.

This chain links TRBV12-5 with TRBJ2-7; 8 bases map to TRBD1. Germline loops: CDR1 LGHNT, CDR2 FRNRAP. V was pared by 6 bases and J by 2 bases, with 9 bases of the junction left unmatched. The CDR3 covers 15 residues. The CDR3, as DNA: TGTGCTAGTGGCCTAAACAGGGGGATACCCTACGAGCAGTACTTC. Translation gives CASGLNRGIPYEQYF.

This rearrangement joins TRBV2 to TRBJ1-1, with 7 bases fitting TRBD1. After removal of 6 bases from V and 4 bases from J, the junction contained 2 bases not matched to a gene. Per germline, CDR1 SNHLY and CDR2 FYNNEI. CDR3 size: 12 residues. The DNA for the CDR3 is TGTGCCAGCAGGGCAGGGGGCACTGAAGCTTTCTTT. This sequence encodes CASRAGGTEAFF.